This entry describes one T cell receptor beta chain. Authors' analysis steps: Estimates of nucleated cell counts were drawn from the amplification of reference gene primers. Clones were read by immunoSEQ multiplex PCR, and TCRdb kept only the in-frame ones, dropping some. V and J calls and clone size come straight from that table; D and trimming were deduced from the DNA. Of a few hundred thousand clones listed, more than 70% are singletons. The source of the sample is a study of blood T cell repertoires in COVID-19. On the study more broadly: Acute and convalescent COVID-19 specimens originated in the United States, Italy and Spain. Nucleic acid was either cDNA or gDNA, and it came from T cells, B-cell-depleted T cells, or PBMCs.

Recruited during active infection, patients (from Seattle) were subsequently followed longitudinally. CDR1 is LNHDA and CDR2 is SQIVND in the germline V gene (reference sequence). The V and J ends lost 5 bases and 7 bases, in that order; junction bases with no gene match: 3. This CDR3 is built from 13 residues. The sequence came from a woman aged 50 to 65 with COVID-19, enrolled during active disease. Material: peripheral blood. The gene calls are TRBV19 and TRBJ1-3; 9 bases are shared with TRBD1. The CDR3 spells CASSVTGGNTIYF. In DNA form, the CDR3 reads TGTGCCAGTAGTGTGACAGGGGGGAACACCATATATTTT.